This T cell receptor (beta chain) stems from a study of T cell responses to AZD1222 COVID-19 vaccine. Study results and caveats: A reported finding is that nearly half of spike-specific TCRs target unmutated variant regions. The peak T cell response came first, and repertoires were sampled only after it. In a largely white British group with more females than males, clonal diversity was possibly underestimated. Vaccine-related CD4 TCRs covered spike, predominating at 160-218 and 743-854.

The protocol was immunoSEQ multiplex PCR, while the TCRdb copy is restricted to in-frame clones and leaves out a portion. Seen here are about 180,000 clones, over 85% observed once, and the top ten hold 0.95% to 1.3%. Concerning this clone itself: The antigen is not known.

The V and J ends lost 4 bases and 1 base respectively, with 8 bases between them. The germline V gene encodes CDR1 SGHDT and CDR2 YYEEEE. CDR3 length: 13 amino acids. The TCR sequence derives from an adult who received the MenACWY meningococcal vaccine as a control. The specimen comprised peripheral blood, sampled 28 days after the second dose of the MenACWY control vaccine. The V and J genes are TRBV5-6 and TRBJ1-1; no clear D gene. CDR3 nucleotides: TGTGCCAGCAGCCATCCGGGGAACACTGAAGCTTTCTTT. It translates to CASSHPGNTEAFF.